Listed below are T cell receptor beta chains from one sample, sequenced in a study of blood T cell repertoires in COVID-19. Libraries were prepared by immunoSEQ multiplex PCR; TCRdb keeps only in-frame clonotypes and omits some of them. The data show approximately 250,000 clones, with approximately 89% seen just once and over 3% held by the top ten. Input material: PBMCs or T cells enriched from blood (not recorded which). The receptors here all came from a woman aged 40 to 50 who had been exposed to COVID-19. CDR3s include the opening cysteine and the closing phenylalanine or tryptophan. D genes are given only for firm matches. Size tells how often a clone was seen (once, few, many) or the class of an expanded clone, and some rows leave it out.

V gene	J gene	clone size	D gene	CDR3 protein	CDR3 DNA
TRBV4-1	TRBJ2-7	NA	TRBD1	CASSQEGGTGAEQYF	TGCGCCAGCAGCCAAGAAGGGGGGACAGGGGCCGAGCAGTACTTC
TRBV24-1	TRBJ2-2	NA	TRBD1	CATSDTGTGILNTGELFF	TGTGCCACCAGTGATACGGGGACAGGGATTTTGAACACCGGGGAGCTGTTTTTT
TRBV2	TRBJ2-1	NA	TRBD2	CASSRAGVGNEQFF	TGTGCCAGCAGTAGGGCGGGAGTAGGGAATGAGCAGTTCTTC
TRBV28	TRBJ2-1	NA	NA	CASSSIQGFEFF	TGTGCCAGCAGTTCGATACAGGGCTTCGAGTTCTTC
TRBV7-2	TRBJ1-1	NA	NA	CASSQGTGGGISGTEAFF	TGTGCCAGCAGCCAGGGAACTGGGGGCGGAATATCTGGCACTGAAGCTTTCTTT
TRBV4-3	TRBJ2-1	NA	TRBD2	CASSQDMAILAGGLYNEQFF	TGCGCCAGCAGCCAAGATATGGCAATTCTAGCGGGAGGGTTATACAATGAGCAGTTCTTC
TRBV6-5	TRBJ2-3	NA	TRBD1	CASRTGGLTADTQYF	TGTGCCTCCCGAACAGGGGGCCTTACGGCAGATACGCAGTATTTT
TRBV28	TRBJ2-1	NA	TRBD2	CASSFTGLAGGSGSVYNEQFF	TGTGCCAGCAGTTTTACCGGACTAGCGGGAGGCTCGGGGAGTGTCTACAATGAGCAGTTCTTC
TRBV2	TRBJ2-1	NA	TRBD2	CASSLTSGGHREQFF	TGTGCCAGCAGCCTGACTAGCGGGGGGCATAGGGAGCAGTTCTTC
TRBV28	TRBJ2-2	NA	TRBD1	CASSSPGQTNTGELFF	TGTGCCAGCAGTTCCCCGGGACAGACGAACACCGGGGAGCTGTTTTTT
TRBV7-9	TRBJ2-1	NA	TRBD2	CASSSPGTKSNEQFF	TGTGCCAGCAGCTCTCCGGGGACTAAGAGCAATGAGCAGTTCTTC
TRBV28	TRBJ1-1	NA	NA	CASSSGTEAFF	TGTGCCAGCAGTTCGGGGACTGAAGCTTTCTTT
TRBV25-1	TRBJ2-2	NA	TRBD1	CASTMGQGYAGELFF	TGTGCCAGCACCATGGGACAGGGGTATGCCGGGGAGCTGTTTTTT
TRBV10-3	TRBJ1-2	NA	NA	CAISHRAYGYTF	TGTGCCATCAGCCACAGGGCGTATGGCTACACCTTC
TRBV3-1/TRBV3-2	TRBJ2-2	NA	TRBD2	CASSTRLAGTPAELFF	TGTGCCAGCAGCACGAGACTAGCGGGTACACCGGCGGAGCTGTTTTTT
TRBV7-3	TRBJ1-6	NA	TRBD1	CASSLNPTGFSPLHF	TGTGCCAGCAGCTTAAATCCGACAGGGTTCTCACCCCTCCACTTT
TRBV11-2	TRBJ1-1	NA	NA	CASSRDLNTEAFF	TGTGCCAGCAGCCGTGACTTGAACACTGAAGCTTTCTTT
TRBV3-1/TRBV3-2	TRBJ1-5	NA	NA	CASSQGWSQPQHF	TGTGCCAGCAGCCAAGGATGGAGTCAGCCCCAGCATTTT
TRBV24-1	TRBJ1-1	NA	NA	CATRMTESTEAFF	TGTGCCACCAGAATGACAGAATCCACTGAAGCTTTCTTT
TRBV30	TRBJ1-3	NA	NA	CAWSVRTERGNTIYF	TGTGCCTGGAGTGTACGGACAGAAAGGGGAAACACCATATATTTT
TRBV9	TRBJ1-6	NA	TRBD1	CASSVWAGTGGISPLHF	TGTGCCAGCAGCGTATGGGCTGGGACAGGCGGGATTTCACCCCTCCACTTT
TRBV30	TRBJ1-3	NA	TRBD1	CAWSGGRTGALRNTIYF	TGTGCCTGGAGTGGGGGCCGAACAGGGGCGCTCCGAAACACCATATATTTT
TRBV25-1	TRBJ2-5	NA	NA	CASSESGQETQYF	TGTGCCAGCAGTGAATCAGGGCAAGAGACCCAGTACTTC
TRBV5-4	TRBJ2-2	NA	TRBD1	CASNDRGSNTGELFF	TGTGCCAGCAACGACAGGGGATCGAACACCGGGGAGCTGTTTTTT
TRBV29-1	TRBJ2-3	NA	NA	CSVEPSAASTDTQYF	TGCAGCGTTGAGCCAAGCGCCGCTAGCACAGATACGCAGTATTTT
TRBV19	TRBJ2-3	NA	TRBD2	CASSIDQLAGEGDTQYF	TGTGCCAGTAGTATAGATCAACTAGCGGGAGAGGGAGATACGCAGTATTTT
TRBV7-9	TRBJ2-7	NA	NA	CASSPRDKWYEQYF	TGTGCCAGCAGCCCCAGGGACAAATGGTACGAGCAGTACTTC
TRBV19	TRBJ1-5	NA	NA	CASSLDLSRGGFGQPQHF	TGTGCCAGTAGTTTAGACTTAAGCAGGGGCGGATTTGGTCAGCCCCAGCATTTT
TRBV3-1/TRBV3-2	TRBJ1-2	NA	NA	CASSQGGQGYGYTF	TGTGCCAGCAGCCAAGGAGGGCAGGGGTATGGCTACACCTTC
TRBV28	TRBJ1-2	NA	TRBD1	CASSTPTGEFGYTF	TGTGCCAGCAGTACCCCGACAGGGGAGTTTGGCTACACCTTC
TRBV6-1	TRBJ2-3	NA	NA	CASSEWGEGTDTQYF	TGTGCCAGCAGTGAATGGGGGGAAGGCACAGATACGCAGTATTTT
TRBV7-8	TRBJ1-4	NA	NA	CASSSGGEKLFF	TGTGCCAGCAGCTCAGGAGGTGAAAAACTGTTTTTT
TRBV4-3	TRBJ2-3	NA	TRBD2	CASSREAAGSTTDTQYF	TGCGCCAGCAGCCGGGAGGCAGCGGGATCAACCACAGATACGCAGTATTTT
TRBV4-2	TRBJ2-2	NA	TRBD1	CASSPGTGGGGELFF	TGTGCCAGCAGCCCCGGGACAGGGGGGGGCGGGGAGCTGTTTTTT
TRBV6-7	TRBJ1-6	once	TRBD1	CASSYLAPHRGFLTSSYNSPLHF	TGTGCCAGCAGTTACCTAGCCCCCCACAGGGGTTTTTTAACAAGCTCCTATAATTCACCCCTCCACTTT
TRBV18	TRBJ1-3	NA	NA	CASSPNSNSGNTIYF	TGTGCCAGCTCACCAAACAGCAACTCTGGAAACACCATATATTTT
TRBV2	TRBJ2-1	NA	NA	CASSFRGFRVSSYNEQFF	TGTGCCAGCAGTTTTAGGGGGTTTAGGGTAAGCTCCTACAATGAGCAGTTCTTC
TRBV20-1	TRBJ1-2	NA	NA	CSASINRVRGYTF	TGCAGTGCTAGTATTAACAGGGTCAGGGGCTACACCTTC
TRBV5-1	TRBJ1-2	NA	TRBD1	CATSQGQGTAGYTF	TGCGCCACCTCACAAGGACAGGGGACTGCTGGCTACACCTTC
TRBV6-6	TRBJ1-2	few	TRBD1	CASSYDRGSPGYTF	TGTGCCAGCAGTTACGACAGGGGGTCCCCTGGCTACACCTTC
TRBV2	TRBJ2-1	NA	TRBD1	CASKTGAMNEQFF	TGTGCCAGCAAGACAGGGGCTATGAATGAGCAGTTCTTC
TRBV7-2	TRBJ2-1	NA	NA	CASSLAPLSSYNEQFF	TGTGCCAGCAGCTTAGCCCCCTTGAGCTCCTACAATGAGCAGTTCTTC
TRBV29-1	TRBJ1-3	NA	NA	CSVRRVGGNTIYF	TGCAGCGTTCGGAGGGTAGGAGGAAACACCATATATTTT